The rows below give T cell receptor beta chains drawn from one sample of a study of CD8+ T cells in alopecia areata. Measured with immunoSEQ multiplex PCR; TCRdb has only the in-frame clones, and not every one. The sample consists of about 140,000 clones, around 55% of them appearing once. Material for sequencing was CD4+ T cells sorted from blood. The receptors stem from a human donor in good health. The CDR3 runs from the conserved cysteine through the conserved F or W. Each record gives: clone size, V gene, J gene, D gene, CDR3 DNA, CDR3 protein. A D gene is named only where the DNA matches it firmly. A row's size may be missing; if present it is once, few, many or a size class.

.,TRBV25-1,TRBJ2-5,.,TGTGCCAGCAGCTTGGGGGAGACCCAGTACTTC,CASSLGETQYF
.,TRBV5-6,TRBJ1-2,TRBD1,TGTGCCAGCAGCTCGACCGGGACAGGGAACTATGGCTACACCTTC,CASSSTGTGNYGYTF
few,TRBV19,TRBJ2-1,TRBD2,TGTGCCAGTAGTAGACGGGCTAGCGGGGTTTACAATGAGCAGTTCTTC,CASSRRASGVYNEQFF
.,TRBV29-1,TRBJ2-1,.,TGCAGCGTTGAATGGGTGGACACGTACAATGAGCAGTTCTTC,CSVEWVDTYNEQFF
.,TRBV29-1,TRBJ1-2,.,TGCAGCGTCCCACAGGGAATAAAAGATGGCTACACCTTC,CSVPQGIKDGYTF
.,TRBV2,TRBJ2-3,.,TGTGCCAGCAGTGCAGGCGTGATTGTTGCAGATACGCAGTATTTT,CASSAGVIVADTQYF
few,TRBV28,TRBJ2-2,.,TGTGCCAGCAGTTCCGTGAACACCGGGGAGCTGTTTTTT,CASSSVNTGELFF
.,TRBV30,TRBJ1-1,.,TGTGCCTGGAGCCGGGGGCAGAACACTGAAGCTTTCTTT,CAWSRGQNTEAFF
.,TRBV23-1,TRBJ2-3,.,TGCGCCAGCAGTCATTCGTTGGCCCGGACAGAAAACACAGATACGCAGTATTTT,CASSHSLARTENTDTQYF
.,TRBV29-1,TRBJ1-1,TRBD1,TGCAGCGTTGTGTTGACAGGGCTGTTGAACACTGAAGCTTTCTTT,CSVVLTGLLNTEAFF
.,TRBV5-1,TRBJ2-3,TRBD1,TGCGCCAGCAGCACTGGACAGGGATGGACGGATACGCAGTATTTT,CASSTGQGWTDTQYF
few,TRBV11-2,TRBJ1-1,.,TGTGCCAGCAGCCCCAACACTGAAGCTTTCTTT,CASSPNTEAFF
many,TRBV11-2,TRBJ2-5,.,TGTGCCAGCAGCTCTGTGCTGGGGGGAGTGGTGGAGACCCAGTACTTC,CASSSVLGGVVETQYF
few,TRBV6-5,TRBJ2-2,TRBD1,TGTGCCAGCAAGATGGACAGGGCGAACACCGGGGAGCTGTTTTTT,CASKMDRANTGELFF
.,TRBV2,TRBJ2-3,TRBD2,TGTGCCAGCCACCTAGCGGGAGGCGATACGCAGTATTTT,CASHLAGGDTQYF
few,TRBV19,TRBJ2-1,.,TGTGCCAGTAGTTTCCGGGTTGGCGATGAGCAGTTCTTC,CASSFRVGDEQFF
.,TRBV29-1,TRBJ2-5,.,TGCAGCGTTAATAGTAGGGAGACCCAGTACTTC,CSVNSRETQYF
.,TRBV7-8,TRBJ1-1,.,TGTGCCAGCAGCTTAGTCCCGACGGGGAACACTGAAGCTTTCTTT,CASSLVPTGNTEAFF
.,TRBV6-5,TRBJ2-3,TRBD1,TGTGCCAGCAGGAGGGACAGGGCTTCAGATACGCAGTATTTT,CASRRDRASDTQYF
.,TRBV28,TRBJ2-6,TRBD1,TGTGCCAGCAGTTTACCCGGACAGGGGAACGTCCTGACTTTC,CASSLPGQGNVLTF
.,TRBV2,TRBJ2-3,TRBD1,TGTGCCAGCTGGAGGACAGGGGGCACAGATACGCAGTATTTT,CASWRTGGTDTQYF